The text below deals with one TCR beta chain. This CDR3 contains 14 residues. V was pared by 4 bases and J by 4 bases, with 4 bases of the junction left unmatched. Germline V lookup: CDR1 DFQATT, CDR2 SNEGSKA (reference sequence). In TCRdb, the 5' RACE reads were re-called with MiXCR into one record per CDR3 protein. The sample carries approximately 600,000 distinct CDR3 sequences, 12% recorded once. The sample is drawn from a study of T cells after yellow fever vaccination. Sequenced here: PBMCs, sampled on the day of the yellow fever booster vaccination. V usage is TRBV20-1 and J usage is TRBJ2-3; 11 bases align to TRBD2. This TCR was recovered from a man under 40 who received the YFV17D yellow fever vaccine. The CDR3 DNA reads TGCAGTGCTACCGGACTAGCGGGCTCAGATACGCAGTATTTT. Its protein is CSATGLAGSDTQYF.